The rows below give T cell receptor beta chains drawn from one sample of a study of blood T cell repertoires in COVID-19. Profiled with immunoSEQ multiplex PCR; TCRdb holds only in-frame clones, not every one. The sample holds about 150,000 clones, 70% to 90% seen once. The sequenced material came from PBMCs or T cells enriched from blood (not recorded which). The receptors were sampled from a woman aged 35 to 49 who had recovered from COVID-19. CDR3s include the opening cysteine and the closing phenylalanine or tryptophan. Fields, in order: V gene, CDR3 length, J gene, CDR3 protein.

TRBV23-1	11	TRBJ2-7	CASSRHREQYF
TRBV9	16	TRBJ2-1	CASSVAGGAVLNEQFF
TRBV6-1	14	TRBJ1-5	CASSEYRGNQPQHF
TRBV20-1	13	TRBJ1-4	CSASLNRDEKLFF
TRBV27	15	TRBJ2-5	CASSLSIGGQETQYF
TRBV2	11	TRBJ1-6	CASTGVSPLHF
TRBV18	15	TRBJ2-3	CASSPQRGGSDTQYF
TRBV7-2	15	TRBJ2-5	CASSLQRDFQETQYF
TRBV12-5	15	TRBJ2-7	CASGLPLAGGYEQYF
TRBV5-1	17	TRBJ2-3	CASSLEGRTPPADTQYF
TRBV29-1	12	TRBJ2-7	CSGALSSYEQYF
TRBV4-1	13	TRBJ2-3	CASSQDYGDTQYF
TRBV9	16	TRBJ2-4	CASSVGSGGATNIQYF
TRBV4-2	18	TRBJ2-6	CASSRAGGRGSGANVLTF
TRBV29-1	13	TRBJ2-7	CSVVLGSGYEQYF
TRBV27	14	TRBJ2-7	CASSPQGLTYEQYF
TRBV19	13	TRBJ2-1	CASTRLGYNEQFF
TRBV7-2	14	TRBJ1-5	CASSFDSSNQPQHF